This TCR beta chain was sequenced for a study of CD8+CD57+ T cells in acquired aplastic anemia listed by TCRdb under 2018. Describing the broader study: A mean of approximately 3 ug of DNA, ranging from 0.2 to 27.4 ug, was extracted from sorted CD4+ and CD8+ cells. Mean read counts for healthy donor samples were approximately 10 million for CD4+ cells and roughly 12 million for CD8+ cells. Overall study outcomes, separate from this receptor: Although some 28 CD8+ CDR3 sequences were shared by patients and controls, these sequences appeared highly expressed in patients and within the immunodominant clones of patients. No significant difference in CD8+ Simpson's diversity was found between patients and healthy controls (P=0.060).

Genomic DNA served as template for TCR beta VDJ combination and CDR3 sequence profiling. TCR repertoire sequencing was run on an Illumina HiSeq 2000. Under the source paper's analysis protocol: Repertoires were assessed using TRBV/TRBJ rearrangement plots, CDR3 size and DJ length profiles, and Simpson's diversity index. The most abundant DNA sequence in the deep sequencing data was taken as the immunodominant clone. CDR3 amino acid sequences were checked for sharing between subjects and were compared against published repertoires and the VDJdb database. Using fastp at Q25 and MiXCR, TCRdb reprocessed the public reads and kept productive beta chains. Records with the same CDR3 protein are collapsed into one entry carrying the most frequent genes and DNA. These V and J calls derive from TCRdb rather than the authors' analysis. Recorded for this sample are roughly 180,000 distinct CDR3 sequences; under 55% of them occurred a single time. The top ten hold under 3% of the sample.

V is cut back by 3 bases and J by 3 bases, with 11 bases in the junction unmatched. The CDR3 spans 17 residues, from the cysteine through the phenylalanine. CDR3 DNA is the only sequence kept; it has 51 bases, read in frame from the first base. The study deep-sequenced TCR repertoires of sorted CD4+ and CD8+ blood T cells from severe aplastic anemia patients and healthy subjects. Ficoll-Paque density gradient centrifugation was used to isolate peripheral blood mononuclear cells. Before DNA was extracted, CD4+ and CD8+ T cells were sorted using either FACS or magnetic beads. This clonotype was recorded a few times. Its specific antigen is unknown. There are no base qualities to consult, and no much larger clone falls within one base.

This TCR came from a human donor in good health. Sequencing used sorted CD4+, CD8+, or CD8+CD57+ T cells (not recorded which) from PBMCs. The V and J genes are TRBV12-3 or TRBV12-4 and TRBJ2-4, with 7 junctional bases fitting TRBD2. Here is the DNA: TGTGCCAGCAGTTTGGTTAGCGCTGGGGGGGACAAAAACATTCAGTACTTC. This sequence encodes CASSLVSAGGDKNIQYF.